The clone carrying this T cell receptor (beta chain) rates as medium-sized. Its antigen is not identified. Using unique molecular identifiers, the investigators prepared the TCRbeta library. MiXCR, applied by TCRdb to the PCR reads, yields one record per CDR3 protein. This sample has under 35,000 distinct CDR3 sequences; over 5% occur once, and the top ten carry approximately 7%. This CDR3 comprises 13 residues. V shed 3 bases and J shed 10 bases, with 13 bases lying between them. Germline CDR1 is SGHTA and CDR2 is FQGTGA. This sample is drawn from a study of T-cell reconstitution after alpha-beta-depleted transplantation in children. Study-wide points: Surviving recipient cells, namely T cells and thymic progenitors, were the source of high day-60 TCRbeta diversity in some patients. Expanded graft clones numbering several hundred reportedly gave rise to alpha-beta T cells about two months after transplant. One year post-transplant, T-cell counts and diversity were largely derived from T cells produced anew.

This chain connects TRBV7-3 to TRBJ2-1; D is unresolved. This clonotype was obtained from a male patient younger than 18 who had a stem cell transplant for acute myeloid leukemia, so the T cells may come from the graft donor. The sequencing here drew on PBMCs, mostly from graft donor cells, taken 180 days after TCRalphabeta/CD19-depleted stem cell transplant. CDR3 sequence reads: CASSFDSPGEQFF. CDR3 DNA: TGTGCCAGCAGCTTTGACTCCCCTGGAGAGCAGTTCTTC.